Shown below are 32 T cell receptor beta chains from a single sample sequenced in a study of T cells in Graves' hyperthyroidism and ophthalmopathy. Amplification of TCR beta CDR3 regions used RNA as the template. TCR CDR3 underwent first-round RT-PCR with the HTBI primer set. TCRdb ran MiXCR on the multiplex PCR reads and lists one entry per CDR3 protein. The sample holds under 300,000 distinct CDR3 sequences, about 16% seen once. Material for sequencing was blood. All receptors derive from a woman in her 50s with Graves' hyperthyroidism that later progressed to Graves' ophthalmopathy.

This clonotype was seen at least ten times. The CDR3 coding sequence is TGCAGTGTGCCTCCCCCGGGGACAGATACGCAGTATTTT. Translating it yields CSVPPPGTDTQYF. V and J are TRBV20-1 and TRBJ2-3; possible D gene TRBD2, 5 bases. The CDR3 is 13 residues long. CDR1 is DFQATT and CDR2 is SNEGSKA in the germline V gene (reference sequence). V was shortened by 7 bases and J by 3 bases, with 14 bases between the two germline ends.

At least ten counts were recorded for this clonotype. The CDR3 is CASSLNRLSNQPQHF. The CDR3 coding sequence is TGTGCCAGCAGCTTGAATCGCCTTAGCAATCAGCCCCAGCATTTT. V gene TRBV7-2 combines with J gene TRBJ1-5; no clear D. This CDR3 is 15 amino acids long. V was shortened by 3 bases and J by 0 bases, with 9 bases between the two germline ends. Germline CDR1 and CDR2: SGHTA and FQGNSA.

In the case of this clonotype: At one of its ends the junction is not consistent with the germline gene, which may arise from a read error. The V and J genes are TRBV6-1 and TRBJ1-1, with D possibly TRBD1 on 5 matching bases. Germline assignment: CDR1 MNHNS and CDR2 SASEGT. The CDR3 covers 14 residues. CDR3: CASSPGRLNTGAFF. The CDR3 DNA follows: TGTGCCAGCAGCCCGGGACGGCTGAACACTGGAGCTTTCTTT.

This clonotype came up many times. This chain joins TRBV11-3 and TRBJ2-5; 7 nucleotides line up with TRBD1. Trimming at V came to 3 bases and at J to 1 base, leaving 2 bases not matched to a gene. The CDR3 has 14 residues. CDR1 and CDR2 from the germline V gene are SGHNT and YENEEA. The CDR3 DNA sequence: TGTGCCAGCAGCTTGGGACAGACCCAAGAGACCCAGTACTTC. It codes for CASSLGQTQETQYF.

V gene TRBV11-2 combines with J gene TRBJ2-7; 10 bases line up with TRBD2. The trim removed 4 bases at V and 1 base at J, leaving 7 bases unmatched. Germline CDR1 reads SGHAT; CDR2 reads FQNNGV. The CDR3 totals 16 residues. CDR3 nucleotides: TGTGCCAGCAGCTCGCGACTAGCGGGCACATCCTACGAGCAGTACTTC. Translation: CASSSRLAGTSYEQYF.

This chain connects TRBV4-1 to TRBJ2-7; either TRBD1 or TRBD2 may fit D (5 bases each). The V gene lost 0 bases and the J gene lost 6 bases, with 12 bases spanning the gap. Germline-derived CDR1 and CDR2 are MGHRA and YSYEKL. This CDR3 comprises 14 residues. The CDR3 loop reads CASSQEAGTGEQYF. In DNA, the CDR3 is TGCGCCAGCAGCCAAGAGGCAGGGACGGGCGAGCAGTACTTC.

The V gene is TRBV3-1, the J gene TRBJ1-1; D might be TRBD1 (6 bases). Germline CDR1 is LGHDT and CDR2 is YNNKEL (reference sequence). This CDR3 contains 15 residues. The germline V and J ends were trimmed by 1 base and 6 bases, with 15 bases remaining between them. The chain's CDR3 is CASSQAGHPRAEAFF. DNA for the CDR3: TGTGCCAGCAGCCAAGCGGGACACCCCCGCGCTGAAGCTTTCTTT.

The genes are TRBV2 and TRBJ2-7; 7 bases agree with TRBD1. With 6 bases clipped from V and 1 base from J, the junction kept 9 bases outside the gene matches. The CDR3 contains 15 residues. Germline values: CDR1 SNHLY, CDR2 FYNNEI. CDR3 sequence (DNA): TGTGCCAGCAGACAAGACAGGGTTTTTTCCTACGAGCAGTACTTC. It yields the protein CASRQDRVFSYEQYF.

This clonotype was detected many times. The chain has TRBV10-3 and TRBJ2-1; 7 positions match TRBD1. The trim removed 6 bases at V and 7 bases at J, leaving 6 bases unmatched. Germline V lookup: CDR1 ENHRY, CDR2 SYGVKD. The CDR3 spans 13 residues. The CDR3 protein is CAIRNDRDNEQFF. Written as DNA, the CDR3 is TGTGCCATCAGGAACGACAGGGATAATGAGCAGTTCTTC.

This clonotype has ten or more counts. The chain links TRBV12-3 or TRBV12-4 to TRBJ1-1; D is possibly TRBD1 (5 bases). The V and J ends lost 5 bases and 8 bases respectively, with 15 bases between them. CDR3 length: 13 residues. The CDR3 reads CASSPFRAEEAFF. The CDR3 region has the DNA TGTGCCAGCAGTCCGTTCAGGGCTGAAGAAGCTTTCTTT.

This clonotype has a count of ten or more. The DNA for the CDR3 is TGCAGTGCAGTTACGGTGCGGCAGGGAGGTCAGCCCCAGCATTTT. This translates into CSAVTVRQGGQPQHF. This chain connects TRBV20-1 to TRBJ1-5, with a weak D call TRBD1 (5 bases). This CDR3 region has 15 residues. CDR1 DFQATT and CDR2 SNEGSKA come from the germline V gene (reference sequence). The V end lost 6 bases, the J end lost 6 bases, and 21 bases lay between the germline ends.

This clonotype was seen more than once but under ten times. The rearrangement links TRBV29-1 to TRBJ1-2; D unresolved. Germline-derived CDR1 and CDR2 are SQVTM and ANQGSEA. V was shortened by 4 bases and J by 8 bases, with 17 bases between the two germline ends. The CDR3 is 13 residues long. The CDR3 DNA reads as TGCAGCGTTGGGGCCGCCGCTATGGGGGGCTACACCTTC. It translates to CSVGAAAMGGYTF.

This clonotype has at least ten counts. The rearrangement uses TRBV7-3 and TRBJ2-5; 11 positions match TRBD2. The CDR3 has 15 residues. In germline, CDR1 is SGHTA, CDR2 FQGTGA. Germline trimming cut 5 bases from V and 5 bases from J; bases unmatched to any gene: 7. The CDR3 loop reads CASSIGLAGGETQYF. The CDR3 nucleotides read TGTGCCAGCAGCATCGGCCTAGCGGGGGGCGAGACCCAGTACTTC. Together with reference TRBV7-3 and TRBJ2-5, the CDR3 gives the full variable domain: GAGVSQTPSNKVTEKGKYVELRCDPISGHTALYWYRQSLGQGPEFLIYFQGTGAADDSGLPNDRFFAVRPEGSVSTLKIQRTERGDSAVYLCASSIGLAGGETQYFGPGTRLLVL.

The CDR3 DNA reads TGTGGGATAGGGATGAACACTGAAGCTTTCTTT. Translating it yields CGIGMNTEAFF. The V call is TRBV30, the J call TRBJ1-1; no firm D call. The CDR3 runs 11 residues. Germline V gene lookup returns CDR1 GTSNPN and CDR2 SVGIG (reference sequence).

On this clonotype itself: A read error may be the cause here, since a much bigger clone is one base away. The chain couples TRBV2 to TRBJ2-7; D uncertain. Germline V lookup: CDR1 SNHLY, CDR2 FYNNEI. Trimming removed 0 bases at V and 6 bases at J, with 15 bases between. This CDR3 has 15 amino acids. As DNA, the CDR3 is TGTGCCAGCAGTGAAGCGGGCCCGGTGGGCTCCGAGCAGTACTTC. It specifies CASSEAGPVGSEQYF.

The sample holds many counts of this clonotype. V is TRBV28 and J is TRBJ1-5; D might be TRBD1 (6 bases). The V end lost 5 bases, the J end lost 6 bases, and 11 bases lay between the germline ends. Germline CDR1 and CDR2: MDHEN and SYDVKM. The CDR3 has 13 amino acids. The CDR3 sequence is CASSTGSAQPQHF. CDR3 DNA sequence: TGTGCCAGCAGTACAGGGTCAGCTCAGCCCCAGCATTTT.

CDR3 coding DNA: TGTGCCAGCAGCTCCAGGGGGCTCGGTGAGCAGTTCTTC. Its translation is CASSSRGLGEQFF. J is TRBJ2-1 and V is TRBV5-6; 8 bases are a match to TRBD1. The CDR3 has 13 amino acids. In germline, CDR1 is SGHDT, CDR2 YYEEEE. After removal of 3 bases from V and 9 bases from J, the junction contained 5 bases not matched to a gene.

This clonotype turned up a few times. CDR3 DNA: TGTGCCAGCAGCTCCGACAGGGGGCGGAGGACCGGGGAGCTGTTTTTT. This codes for CASSSDRGRRTGELFF. The chain joins TRBV9 to TRBJ2-2; TRBD1 agrees at 10 bases. V trimming: 4 bases; J trimming: 5 bases; junction bases outside the gene matches: 8. This CDR3 contains 16 residues. CDR1 and CDR2 from the germline V gene are SGDLS and YYNGEE.

The rearrangement links TRBV29-1 to TRBJ2-5; TRBD2 is a possible D gene (5 bases). This CDR3 has 13 amino acids. The germline V gene encodes CDR1 SQVTM and CDR2 ANQGSEA. The V gene lost 4 bases and the J gene lost 4 bases, with 13 bases spanning the gap. The CDR3 is CSVVRRGGETQYF. DNA of the CDR3: TGCAGCGTTGTTAGACGGGGTGGAGAGACCCAGTACTTC.

This clonotype has ten or more counts. V usage is TRBV5-1 and J usage is TRBJ2-1; 14 positions agree with TRBD2. Germline V gene data show CDR1 as SGHRS and CDR2 as YFSETQ. The trim removed 9 bases at V and 8 bases at J, leaving 10 bases unmatched. The CDR3 spans 15 residues. CDR3 sequence reads: CATTNGTSGSHEQFF. Here the CDR3 DNA reads TGCGCCACCACAAACGGGACTAGCGGGAGTCATGAGCAGTTCTTC.

This clonotype showed up many times. The gene calls are TRBV11-2 and TRBJ2-3; TRBD1 aligns across 8 bases. Germline V lookup: CDR1 SGHAT, CDR2 FQNNGV. The CDR3 consists of 15 residues. The V segment lost 4 bases and the J segment 1 base; nucleotides outside the gene matches: 4. The CDR3 here is CASSSTTGGTDTQYF. Written as DNA, the CDR3 is TGTGCCAGCAGCTCAACGACAGGGGGCACAGATACGCAGTATTTT.

This clonotype has just one count. This may stem from a read error, because a much larger clone lies one nucleotide away. This chain connects TRBV28 to TRBJ1-1; D unresolved. Trimming removed 3 bases at V and 2 bases at J, with 10 bases between. The CDR3 sequence is 14 residues long. Germline V gives CDR1 MDHEN, CDR2 SYDVKM. The chain's CDR3 is CASSFRYSNTEAFF. DNA of the CDR3: TGTGCCAGCAGTTTTCGGTACAGCAACACTGAAGCTTTCTTT.

The chain carries TRBV28 and TRBJ1-1; no clear D. This CDR3 has 15 amino acids. V lost 3 bases, J lost 1 base, and 12 bases lay in between. The V gene's germline CDR1 is MDHEN and CDR2 SYDVKM. CDR3 sequence reads: CASSLLGSSNTEAFF. The CDR3 region has the DNA TGTGCCAGCAGTTTGCTGGGTAGCTCGAACACTGAAGCTTTCTTT.

This clonotype was observed many times. The rearrangement uses TRBV11-2 and TRBJ1-4, with D possibly TRBD1 on 6 matching bases. The CDR3 sequence is 16 residues long. Trimming removed 1 base at V and 5 bases at J, with 14 bases between. The germline V gene encodes CDR1 SGHAT and CDR2 FQNNGV. The CDR3 bases are TGTGCCAGCAGCTTAGGACGCGGGACACAAAATGAAAAACTGTTTTTT. Protein product: CASSLGRGTQNEKLFF.

There are many counts of this clonotype. The chain couples TRBV5-1 to TRBJ1-1; D perhaps matches TRBD1 (5 bases). V lost 0 bases to trimming and J lost 8 bases, with 11 bases between them. Germline V lookup: CDR1 SGHRS, CDR2 YFSETQ. This CDR3 has 13 amino acids. DNA for the CDR3: TGCGCCAGCAGCTTGGAGGGGCACAACGAAGCTTTCTTT. This sequence encodes CASSLEGHNEAFF. The complete variable domain, with remaining parts taken from reference TRBV5-1 and TRBJ1-1, reads KAGVTQTPRYLIKTRGQQVTLSCSPISGHRSVSWYQQTPGQGLQFLFEYFSETQRNKGNFPGRFSGRQFSNSRSEMNVSTLELGDSALYLCASSLEGHNEAFFGQGTRLTVV.

This clonotype was found a few times. This chain connects TRBV20-1 to TRBJ1-2, with a tentative D call TRBD1 (5 bases). Trimming stripped 2 bases from V and 3 bases from J, with 10 bases between. Germline V CDR1 and CDR2: DFQATT, SNEGSKA (reference sequence). The CDR3 consists of 13 residues. CDR3 sequence (DNA): TGCAGTGCTAGACAACAGGTGGACTATGGCTACACCTTC. The encoded protein is CSARQQVDYGYTF.

This clonotype was seen ten or more times. The CDR3 bases are TGTGCCAGCAGCTTGGGCCAGGGGACTGGAAACACCATATATTTT. Encoded protein: CASSLGQGTGNTIYF. The V gene is TRBV5-6, the J gene TRBJ1-3, with D possibly matching TRBD1 (6 bases). This CDR3 is 15 amino acids long. Looked up from germline, CDR1 is SGHDT and CDR2 is YYEEEE. Trimming pared 0 bases from V and 2 bases from J, leaving 9 bases between.

This clonotype turned up a few times. A much larger clone lies one base from this, so it may be a read error. Likely a read error: the CDR3 ends without its conserved phenylalanine or tryptophan. The V call is TRBV10-3, the J call TRBJ2-5, with D maybe TRBD1 (6 bases). This CDR3 comprises 12 residues. Per the germline V gene, CDR1 is ENHRY and CDR2 is SYGVKD. The CDR3 loop reads CAIKGDHETQYL. Written as DNA, the CDR3 is TGTGCCATCAAGGGGGACCACGAGACCCAGTACCTC.

This clonotype was seen repeatedly, ten times or more. The V and J genes are TRBV7-2 and TRBJ1-1, with D tentatively TRBD1 (5 bases). V lost 5 bases and J 6 bases, leaving 19 bases between the germline ends. The CDR3 is 15 amino acids. Germline V gene sequence: CDR1 SGHTA, CDR2 FQGNSA. CDR3 in amino acids: CASSPRRDPYSEAFF. CDR3 in DNA: TGTGCCAGCAGCCCCCGCAGGGATCCATACTCTGAAGCTTTCTTT.

This clonotype was counted a single time. The rearrangement links TRBV7-9 to TRBJ2-3; D call uncertain. V shed 8 bases and J shed 3 bases, with 12 bases lying between them. The CDR3 totals 13 residues. The germline V gene encodes CDR1 SEHNR and CDR2 FQNEAQ (reference sequence). For the CDR3, the DNA is TGTGCCAGCTCCCGCGGTGCGACAGATACGCAGTATTTT. Protein sequence: CASSRGATDTQYF.

This clonotype was found a few times. The rearrangement joins TRBV6-6 to TRBJ2-3; TRBD1 or TRBD2 may be the D gene (5 bases each). Germline lookup yields CDR1 MNHNY and CDR2 SVGAGI (reference sequence). CDR3 length: 15 amino acids. Trimming shortened V by 2 bases and J by 1 base, and 10 bases separated the two germline ends. Here the CDR3 DNA reads TGTGCCAGCAGTTACACAAGGGGAGGCACAGATACGCAGTATTTT. Translation: CASSYTRGGTDTQYF.

V usage is TRBV29-1 and J usage is TRBJ2-7; TRBD1 matches 8 bases. The CDR3 runs 15 residues. The ends lost 5 bases at V and 3 bases at J; junction bases unmatched: 12. The V gene's germline CDR1 is SQVTM and CDR2 ANQGSEA. Written as DNA, the CDR3 is TGCAGCGTTAAGGGAGTCGGCAGGGGGCACTACGAGCAGTACTTC. The encoded protein is CSVKGVGRGHYEQYF.